Listed below are T cell receptor beta chains from one sample, sequenced in a study of graft-versus-host responses after intestinal transplantation. Using immunoSEQ multiplex PCR, the repertoire was profiled, and TCRdb retains in-frame clones only, with some absent. The table lists 15,000 or so clones, 93% of them singletons, with about 4.5% in the top ten. Sequenced material: PBMCs, taken roughly 930 days after intestinal transplantation. Receptors were obtained from a human patient who received an intestinal transplant, so some T cells may come from the graft donor. Both conserved end residues are part of each CDR3. A D gene is named only where the DNA matches it firmly. Clone size is shown for a subset of rows, as once, few, many or a class of expanded clone.

abundance	j_gene	d_gene	v_gene	CDR3nt	CDR3aa
once	TRBJ2-5	TRBD1	TRBV4-1	TGCGCCAGCAGCCAAGAATGGGACAGACAAGAGACCCAGTACTTC	CASSQEWDRQETQYF
.	TRBJ2-2	TRBD2	TRBV7-6	TGTGCCAGCAGCTTTGGACTAGTCGGCACCGGGGAGCTGTTTTTT	CASSFGLVGTGELFF
.	TRBJ2-1	.	TRBV6-4	TGTGCCAGCAGTGCGGGGAGCTCCTACAATGAGCAGTTCTTC	CASSAGSSYNEQFF
.	TRBJ1-2	.	TRBV7-9	TGTGCCAGCAGCTTAGACGCGTGGGATGGCTACACCTTC	CASSLDAWDGYTF
.	TRBJ1-5	.	TRBV6-9	TGTGCCAGCAGTTACTGGCCTACCCATCAGCCCCAGCATTTT	CASSYWPTHQPQHF
.	TRBJ1-2	TRBD1	TRBV4-2	TGTGCCAGCAGCCATACAGGGGGCGCCTATGGCTACACCTTC	CASSHTGGAYGYTF
.	TRBJ2-4	TRBD2	TRBV7-3	TGTGCCAGCAGCCCACAAGCGGGGGCTAAGTACTTC	CASSPQAGAKYF
.	TRBJ2-7	.	TRBV4-1	TGCGCCAGCAGCCCCTACCCCTACGAGCAGTACTTC	CASSPYPYEQYF
.	TRBJ2-1	TRBD2	TRBV7-2	TGTGCCAGCAGCCCCAGCGGGAGCTCCTACAATGAGCAGTTCTTC	CASSPSGSSYNEQFF
.	TRBJ2-1	TRBD2	TRBV7-3	TGTGCCAGCAGCCCCCGAACTAGCGGGGGGCCCCGCGGTGAGCAGTTCTTC	CASSPRTSGGPRGEQFF
.	TRBJ1-2	.	TRBV4-1	TGCGCCAGCAGCCACCCACCAGTTATAGGCTACACCTTC	CASSHPPVIGYTF
.	TRBJ1-2	.	TRBV10-3	TGTGCCATCAGTGATGGGGGGGCGGCTAACTATGGCTACACCTTC	CAISDGGAANYGYTF
.	TRBJ1-4	.	TRBV7-9	TGTGCCAGCAGCCTCGCTACGGGGAATAATGAAAAACTGTTTTTT	CASSLATGNNEKLFF
.	TRBJ2-1	.	TRBV5-1	TGTGCCAGCAGCCATCGGGTCCATGAGCAGTTCTTC	CASSHRVHEQFF
.	TRBJ2-3	TRBD1	TRBV6-1	TGTGCCAGCGCAGTAGACAGGGAAGATACGCAGTATTTT	CASAVDREDTQYF
.	TRBJ2-2	TRBD1	TRBV6-1	TGTGCCAGCAGTGAACCGGGGGACAGGGGGCCCACCGGGGAGCTGTTTTTT	CASSEPGDRGPTGELFF
.	TRBJ2-5	.	TRBV2	TGTGCCAGCTTGGGGGGAGAGACCCAGTACTTC	CASLGGETQYF
.	TRBJ1-1	.	TRBV27	TGTGCCAGCAGTGAGTCCGCCGGGGGGGTGAACACTGAAGCTTTCTTT	CASSESAGGVNTEAFF
few	TRBJ2-2	.	TRBV6-4	TGTGCCAGCAGTGACTCGGGGACCGGGGAGCTGTTTTTT	CASSDSGTGELFF
.	TRBJ2-2	.	TRBV7-2	TGTGCCAGCAGCTTAGTAGGGCTAGGGACCCTCACCGGGGAGCTGTTTTTT	CASSLVGLGTLTGELFF
.	TRBJ1-1	.	TRBV4-1	TGCGCCAGCAGCCGAGGGACGGCTGGGGGAACTGAAGCTTTCTTT	CASSRGTAGGTEAFF
.	TRBJ1-1	.	TRBV2	TGTGCCAGCCGGCAGCTGGGCACTGAAGCTTTCTTT	CASRQLGTEAFF
.	TRBJ2-2	.	TRBV2	TGTGCCAGCAGTTTAGGGTGGCAGGGGTCTGGCGGGGAGCTGTTTTTT	CASSLGWQGSGGELFF
.	TRBJ2-7	TRBD2	TRBV4-2	TGTGCCAGCAGCCCTCCCGAGCGGGGGGGGACGTACGAGCAGTACTTC	CASSPPERGGTYEQYF
.	TRBJ2-7	TRBD1	TRBV6-1	TGTGCCAGCAGTACGGGACAGGGGGCCGGCGAGCAGTACTTC	CASSTGQGAGEQYF